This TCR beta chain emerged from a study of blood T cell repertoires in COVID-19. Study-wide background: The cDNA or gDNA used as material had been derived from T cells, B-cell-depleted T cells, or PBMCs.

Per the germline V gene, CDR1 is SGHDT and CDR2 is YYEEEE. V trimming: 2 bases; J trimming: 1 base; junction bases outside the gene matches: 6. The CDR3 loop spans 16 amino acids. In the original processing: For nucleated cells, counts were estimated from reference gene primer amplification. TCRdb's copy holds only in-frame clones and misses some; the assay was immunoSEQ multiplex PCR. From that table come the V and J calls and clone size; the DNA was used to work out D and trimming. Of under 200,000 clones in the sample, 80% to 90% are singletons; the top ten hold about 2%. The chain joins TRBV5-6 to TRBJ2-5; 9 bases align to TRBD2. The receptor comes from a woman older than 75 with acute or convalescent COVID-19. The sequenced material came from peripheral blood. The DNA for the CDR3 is TGTGCCAGCAGCTTTGGAAGGCGGGGGGGCCAAGAGACCCAGTACTTC. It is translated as CASSFGRRGGQETQYF. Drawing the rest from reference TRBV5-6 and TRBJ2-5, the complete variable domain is DAGVTQSPTHLIKTRGQQVTLRCSPKSGHDTVSWYQQALGQGPQFIFQYYEEEERQRGNFPDRFSGHQFPNYSSELNVNALLLGDSALYLCASSFGRRGGQETQYFGPGTRLLVL.